This T cell receptor beta chain is from a study of T cells in Graves' hyperthyroidism and ophthalmopathy. Template material for amplifying TCR beta CDR3 regions consisted of RNA transcripts. First-round RT-PCR of the TCR CDR3 relied on the HTBI primer set. TCRdb redid the calling of the multiplex PCR reads with MiXCR, one entry per CDR3 protein. The sample yields 500,000 or so distinct CDR3 sequences, over 15% seen once. Study results and caveats: Blood also carried most thyroid clonotypes expanded above 0.001.

This clonotype was detected ten times or more. Its specificity is not known. Patients showing uncontrolled infection, other autoimmune disease, pregnancy or lactation were ineligible. The authors obtained PBMCs from 7.5 to 10 ml of fresh peripheral blood. The CDR3 sequence is 14 residues long. The germline V gene has CDR1 LGHDT and CDR2 YNNKEL (reference sequence). V lost 6 bases and J 5 bases, leaving 16 bases between the germline ends. Sequences were obtained from blood. J is TRBJ1-1 and V is TRBV3-1; maybe TRBD1 (5 bases). The sequence derives from a woman aged 18-29 years with Graves' ophthalmopathy. CDR3 region: CASSHLGGGTEAFF. CDR3 DNA: TGTGCCAGCAGTCATCTGGGGGGAGGAACTGAAGCTTTCTTT. The variable domain in full, completed from reference TRBV3-1 and TRBJ1-1, reads DTAVSQTPKYLVTQMGNDKSIKCEQNLGHDTMYWYKQDSKKFLKIMFSYNNKELIINETVPNRFSPKSPDKAHLNLHINSLELGDSAVYFCASSHLGGGTEAFFGQGTRLTVV.